This T cell receptor beta chain was recovered during a study of beta chain features in type 1 diabetes. Study-wide results and limits: Patients with Type 1 diabetes showed moderately but significantly shorter TCRB CDR3s in all four CD4+ subsets. Sequencing of cDNA might inflate the share of cells that strongly express TCR. Patients and controls would be equally affected if PCR favored shorter templates.

Reverse transcription of all isolated RNA meant that expressed TCRB transcripts were sequenced. Produced via immunoSEQ multiplex PCR; TCRdb's table is partial and in-frame only. In the table there are roughly 250,000 clones, roughly 20% of which are singletons. Central memory, naive, regulatory and stem cell-like memory CD4+ cells were sorted by CD45RO/CCR7/CD25/CD127/CD95/CD27. Populations isolated by sorting all had purity greater than 95%. Details on this clone: Its matching antigen is unknown.

The clonotype was recovered from a woman aged 40 to 49 with type 1 diabetes. The sample taken for sequencing was naive CD4+ T cells from blood.

The CDR3 loop reads CASSEVGRAGETQYF. The CDR3 bases are TGTGCCAGCAGTGAAGTGGGAAGGGCGGGAGAGACCCAGTACTTC. The rearrangement uses TRBV6-4 and TRBJ2-5; TRBD2 is a possible D gene (5 bases). Germline-derived CDR1 and CDR2 are MRHNA and SNTAGT. The CDR3 covers 15 residues. V was clipped by 3 bases and J by 4 bases, with 15 bases between them.